The entry below describes one T cell receptor beta chain. Trimming removed 6 bases from V and 2 bases from J, with 14 bases in between. The germline gives CDR1 MDHEN, CDR2 SYDVKM. The CDR3 has 14 residues. Authors' data handling: For nucleated cells, counts were estimated from reference gene primer amplification. Clones were sequenced by immunoSEQ multiplex PCR, and TCRdb holds only the in-frame ones, with some missing. V and J calls and clone size come straight from that table; D and trimming were deduced from the DNA. This table has tens of thousands of clones, 88% appearing once. The data were obtained in a study of blood T cell repertoires in COVID-19. Study-level information: COVID-19 samples, acute and convalescent, were from the United States, Italy and Spain. Sample material is recorded as cDNA or gDNA derived from T cells, B-cell-depleted T cells, or PBMCs.

The rearrangement links TRBV28 to TRBJ2-7, with D perhaps TRBD1 (5 bases). Sequencing was done on a sample of peripheral blood. The clonotype comes from a woman aged 80 or over with active COVID-19. CDR3 nucleotides: TGTGCCAGCAGGGATCAGGGCAGCACCTACGAGCAGTACTTC. Amino acid sequence: CASRDQGSTYEQYF.